One and the same sample provided the 23 T cell receptor beta chains below, sequenced in a study of cytomegalovirus exposure and HLA in healthy donors (dated by TCRdb to between 2016 and 2019). Library preparation was by the immunoSEQ multiplex PCR assay. This is the immuneACCESS table as TCRdb keeps it, with only in-frame sequences that have V and J called. A part of the clones is gone; compared with another copy, unresolved V genes explain less than half, and the rest is unexplained. The sample table records some 330,000 clones; roughly 90% of these occur just once. The top ten constitute 0.75% to 0.85% of the sample. Sequenced: PBMCs. The source of these receptors is a woman aged 18-29 years in good health and CMV-seronegative.

V is TRBV4-2 and J is TRBJ2-5, with D tentatively TRBD2 (5 bases). V was shortened by 4 bases and J by 1 base, with 19 bases between the two germline ends. Germline loops: CDR1 LGHNA, CDR2 YNFKEQ. The CDR3 runs 17 residues. This CDR3 is CASSPVGNLAGQETQYF. The CDR3, as DNA: TGTGCCAGCAGCCCGGTTGGGAACCTAGCCGGCCAAGAGACCCAGTACTTC.

The J gene is TRBJ2-1, the V gene TRBV7-9; D gene unclear. This CDR3 contains 13 residues. CDR1 and CDR2 from the germline V gene are SEHNR and FQNEAQ (reference sequence). V was trimmed by 8 bases and J by 12 bases, leaving 20 bases between them. In nucleotides, the CDR3 is TGTGCCAGCGGCAGTATCCAAGAAAGTGCGCAGTTCTTC. Translation gives CASGSIQESAQFF. Full variable domain (outside the CDR3, taken from reference TRBV7-9 and TRBJ2-1): DTGVSQNPRHKITKRGQNVTFRCDPISEHNRLYWYRQTLGQGPEFLTYFQNEAQLEKSRLLSDRFSAERPKGSFSTLEIQRTEQGDSAMYLCASGSIQESAQFFGPGTRLTVL.

The chain is built from TRBV18 and TRBJ1-2; D gene ambiguous. Germline CDR1 and CDR2: KGHSH and LQKENI. Trimming shortened V by 4 bases and J by 8 bases, and 8 bases separated the two germline ends. The CDR3 extends over 11 amino acids. Here the CDR3 DNA reads TGTGCCAGCTCACTCAACGGGGGCTACACCTTC. This translates into CASSLNGGYTF.

The CDR3 is CASSLLAGGSPDTQYF. CDR3 nucleotide sequence: TGTGCCAGCAGCCTCCTAGCGGGAGGGAGCCCAGATACGCAGTATTTT. V and J are TRBV7-9 and TRBJ2-3; 12 bases agree with TRBD2. V lost 5 bases and J lost 4; bases outside the gene matches: 7. The CDR3 consists of 16 residues. Germline-derived CDR1 and CDR2 are SEHNR and FQNEAQ (reference sequence).

The V and J genes are TRBV6-5 and TRBJ2-1; 9 nucleotides align to TRBD1. The CDR3 runs 15 residues. J lost 5 bases, V lost 6 bases, and 8 bases had no gene match. Germline V gives CDR1 MNHEY, CDR2 SVGAGI. For the CDR3, the DNA is TGTGCCAGCAGCACAGGGGGCGTTAGCGACAATGAGCAGTTCTTC. It specifies CASSTGGVSDNEQFF.

The V gene is TRBV2, the J gene TRBJ1-6; 7 bases fit TRBD1. The V gene end was trimmed by 10 bases and the J gene end by 7 bases; junction bases not matched to a gene: 7. From germline, CDR1 is SNHLY and CDR2 FYNNEI. CDR3 length equals 13 residues. CDR3 nucleotide sequence: TGTGCCACGGTTGACAGGGCCAATTCACCCCTCCACTTT. This gives the protein CATVDRANSPLHF.

This clone was picked up one time. This chain links TRBV9 with TRBJ2-7; TRBD1 might be the D (5 bases). CDR1 is SGDLS and CDR2 is YYNGEE in the germline V gene. Trimming cost V 3 bases and J 8 bases, with 12 bases left between them. The CDR3 is 12 residues long. CDR3 sequence reads: CASSDPTAKQYF. The CDR3 nucleotides read TGTGCCAGCAGCGACCCGACAGCGAAGCAGTACTTC. Drawing the rest from reference TRBV9 and TRBJ2-7, the complete variable domain is DSGVTQTPKHLITATGQRVTLRCSPRSGDLSVYWYQQSLDQGLQFLIQYYNGEERAKGNILERFSAQQFPDLHSELNLSSLELGDSALYFCASSDPTAKQYFGPGTRLTVT.

The chain uses TRBV4-3 and TRBJ1-3, with D tentatively TRBD1 (6 bases). The germline V gene has CDR1 LGHNA and CDR2 YSLEER. Deletions cut 0 bases from V and 1 base from J, with 7 bases between. The CDR3 length is 15 residues. The CDR3, as DNA: TGCGCCAGCAGCCAAGATACAGGGTCTGGAAACACCATATATTTT. Protein sequence: CASSQDTGSGNTIYF.

The V call is TRBV28, the J call TRBJ2-3; 7 bases fit TRBD1. CDR1 is MDHEN, CDR2 SYDVKM, per germline. Germline trimming cut 5 bases from V and 6 bases from J; bases unmatched to any gene: 14. The CDR3 is 16 residues long. The CDR3 DNA reads TGTGCCAGCAGTCCCAGGGGGACGGGTCCGGTGGATACGCAGTATTTT. Translating gives CASSPRGTGPVDTQYF.

The chain employs TRBV11-1 and TRBJ1-1, with D perhaps TRBD1 (5 bases). The germline V gene has CDR1 SGHAT and CDR2 FQDESV (reference sequence). The CDR3 has 16 amino acids. The ends were cut back, 0 bases at V and 1 base at J, with 12 bases in the middle. CDR3 region: CASSLAGGYQNTEAFF. Written as DNA, the CDR3 is TGTGCCAGCAGCTTAGCGGGGGGTTATCAGAACACTGAAGCTTTCTTT.

In this sample, this clone turned up a few times. The chain couples TRBV5-1 to TRBJ1-3; 7 bases are a match to TRBD1. CDR3 length: 16 amino acids. Germline CDR1 and CDR2: SGHRS and YFSETQ. V trimming: 4 bases; J trimming: 1 base; junction bases outside the gene matches: 8. Here the CDR3 DNA reads TGCGCCAGCAGCCCCGGACAGGTACCATCTGGAAACACCATATATTTT. It codes for CASSPGQVPSGNTIYF.

The chain carries TRBV2 and TRBJ1-5, with no clear D. The germline CDR1 and CDR2 sequences are SNHLY and FYNNEI. V dropped 3 bases and J dropped 4 bases, with 7 bases sitting between them. CDR3 length: 13 amino acids. In DNA form, the CDR3 reads TGTGCCAGCAGTGAGGGCCTAAATCAGCCCCAGCATTTT. The encoded protein is CASSEGLNQPQHF.

The V gene is TRBV4-3, the J gene TRBJ1-1; TRBD1 matches at 8 bases. This CDR3 is 18 amino acids long. Germline values: CDR1 LGHNA, CDR2 YSLEER. V shed 4 bases and J 2 bases; nucleotides not matched to a gene: 15. The DNA for the CDR3 is TGCGCCAGCAGCCCTTATACAGGGGGGTTCGGGGCCAACACTGAAGCTTTCTTT. Translating gives CASSPYTGGFGANTEAFF.

The genes are TRBV5-4 and TRBJ1-1, with a possible D match to TRBD1 (6 bases). The CDR3 extends over 14 amino acids. V was cut by 9 bases and J by 3 bases, with 18 bases left in between. Germline CDR1 SGHNT, CDR2 YYREEE (reference sequence). The CDR3 bases are TGTGCCACCCTATCGGGCTCAGGGGACACTGAAGCTTTCTTT. Its protein product is CATLSGSGDTEAFF. The variable domain in full, completed from reference TRBV5-4 and TRBJ1-1, reads ETGVTQSPTHLIKTRGQQVTLRCSSQSGHNTVSWYQQALGQGPQFIFQYYREEENGRGNFPPRFSGLQFPNYSSELNVNALELDDSALYLCATLSGSGDTEAFFGQGTRLTVV.

This chain uses TRBV18 with TRBJ2-1; 8 bases line up with TRBD2. V gave up 6 bases and J gave up 9 bases; unmatched junction bases: 10. Germline values: CDR1 KGHSH, CDR2 LQKENI. The CDR3 sequence is 14 residues long. CDR3 loop: CASSTLTSEVEQFF. The CDR3 nucleotides read TGTGCCAGCTCGACCCTGACTAGCGAGGTTGAGCAGTTCTTC.

The chain carries TRBV19 and TRBJ2-7; 11 nucleotides align to TRBD2. The CDR3 length is 17 residues. J gave up 9 bases and V 2 bases, and 15 bases lay outside the gene matches. Per the germline V gene, CDR1 is LNHDA and CDR2 is SQIVND (reference sequence). This CDR3 reads CASSIRLAGGHPPPQYF. CDR3 nucleotide sequence: TGTGCCAGTAGTATAAGGCTAGCGGGAGGACACCCACCGCCGCAGTACTTC.

The rearrangement joins TRBV7-9 to TRBJ1-2; 10 nucleotides match TRBD1. The CDR3 is 15 amino acids. The germline V gene encodes CDR1 SEHNR and CDR2 FQNEAQ (reference sequence). The V segment lost 1 base and the J segment 2 bases; nucleotides outside the gene matches: 1. CDR3 residues: CASSLEGQGNYGYTF. DNA of the CDR3: TGTGCCAGCAGCTTAGAGGGACAGGGGAACTATGGCTACACCTTC.

The chain uses TRBV18 and TRBJ1-4, with TRBD1 as a possible D gene (6 bases). V was trimmed by 2 bases and J by 4 bases, leaving 14 bases between them. The CDR3 runs 16 residues. Germline-derived CDR1 and CDR2 are KGHSH and LQKENI. Here the CDR3 reads CASSPVTGSINEKLFF. DNA for the CDR3: TGTGCCAGCTCACCAGTGACAGGCTCGATTAATGAAAAACTGTTTTTT.

This chain uses TRBV9 with TRBJ2-1; D call uncertain. V gave up 4 bases and J gave up 7 bases, with 18 bases separating them. CDR1 and CDR2 from the germline V gene are SGDLS and YYNGEE. The CDR3 sequence is 15 residues long. CDR3 DNA sequence: TGTGCCAGCAGCCCCCCCGTGGCGACTTCGAATGAGCAGTTCTTC. Protein: CASSPPVATSNEQFF.

J is TRBJ1-1 and V is TRBV4-1, with a weak D call TRBD1 (5 bases). CDR1 is MGHRA, CDR2 YSYEKL, per germline. The germline V and J ends were trimmed by 5 bases and 4 bases, with 14 bases remaining between them. The CDR3 is made up of 14 amino acids. The CDR3 is CASSKGPQGTEAFF. The DNA of the CDR3 is TGCGCCAGCAGCAAGGGTCCGCAGGGCACTGAAGCTTTCTTT.

The rearrangement uses TRBV7-2 and TRBJ2-5; TRBD2 matches at 8 bases. Germline CDR1 and CDR2: SGHTA and FQGNSA. The CDR3 totals 14 residues. V trimming: 5 bases; J trimming: 5 bases; junction bases outside the gene matches: 7. CDR3 sequence: CASSPGGRGETQYF. CDR3 DNA sequence: TGTGCCAGCAGCCCGGGGGGGCGGGGCGAGACCCAGTACTTC.

The rearrangement links TRBV7-8 to TRBJ2-7, with TRBD1 matching over 7 bases. The CDR3 loop spans 13 amino acids. After removal of 5 bases from V and 7 bases from J, the junction contained 8 bases not matched to a gene. CDR1 and CDR2 from the germline V gene are SGHVS and FQNEAQ. Written as DNA, the CDR3 is TGTGCCAGCAGCCCAGACAGGGCATGGGAGCAGTACTTC. Residues: CASSPDRAWEQYF.

Only one count was recorded for this clone. The rearrangement uses TRBV6-5 and TRBJ2-5; possibly TRBD2 for D (5 bases). Germline CDR1 reads MNHEY; CDR2 reads SVGAGI. The ends were cut back, 8 bases at V and 5 bases at J, with 9 bases in the middle. The length of the CDR3 is 11 residues. CDR3 protein: CASGTGETQYF. In nucleotides, the CDR3 is TGTGCCAGCGGTACGGGGGAGACCCAGTACTTC.